The present T cell receptor beta chain was sequenced within a study of blood T cell repertoires in COVID-19. Study summary: Collection of acute and convalescent COVID-19 samples took place in the United States, Italy and Spain.

Germline V gene sequence: CDR1 SGDLS, CDR2 YYNGEE. This CDR3 has 13 amino acids. Trimming left V 3 bases short and J 4 bases short, with 9 bases between. Recruitment covered roughly 22 US areas and drew participants whose ages spanned roughly 18 to 100 years. Cohort assignment relied on participant-reported clinical history. Under the authors' procedure: Using reference gene primer amplification, nucleated cell counts were estimated. Libraries were prepared by immunoSEQ multiplex PCR; TCRdb keeps only in-frame clonotypes and omits some of them. V and J calls and clone size are given by that table; D and trimming were obtained from the DNA. This sample has 400,000 to 550,000 clones, with about 90% found just once.

The TCR comes from a woman aged 18-29 years with acute COVID-19. The sample was PBMCs or T cells enriched from blood (not recorded which). The rearrangement links TRBV9 to TRBJ2-3; D is uncertain. The CDR3 nucleotides read TGTGCCAGCAGCGGACATATGCCAGATACGCAGTATTTT. Protein: CASSGHMPDTQYF.